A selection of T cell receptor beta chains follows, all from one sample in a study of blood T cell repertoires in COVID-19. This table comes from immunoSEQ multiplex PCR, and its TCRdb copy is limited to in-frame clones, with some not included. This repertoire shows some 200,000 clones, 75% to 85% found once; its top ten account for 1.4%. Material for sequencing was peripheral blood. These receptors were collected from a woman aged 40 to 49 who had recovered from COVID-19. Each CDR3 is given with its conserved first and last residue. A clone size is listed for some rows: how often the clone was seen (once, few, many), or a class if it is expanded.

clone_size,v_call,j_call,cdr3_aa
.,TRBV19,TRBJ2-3,CASSGTGAPDTQYF
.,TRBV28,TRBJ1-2,CASSALPQKGAQLGGYTF
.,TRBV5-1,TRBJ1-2,CASSFSGTSYGYTF
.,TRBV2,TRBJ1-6,CARGGARNSPLHF
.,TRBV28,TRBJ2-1,CASSLSVSLGQFF
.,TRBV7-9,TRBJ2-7,CASAGFPAYEQYF
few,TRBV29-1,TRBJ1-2,CSVEGDSGLGGYTF
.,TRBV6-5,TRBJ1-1,CATFASPGDTEAFF
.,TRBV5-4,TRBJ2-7,CASSNRDRGPLQQYF
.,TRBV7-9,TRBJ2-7,CASSLWAGEARSYEQYF
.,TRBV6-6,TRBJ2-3,CASSYSQGGNTQYF
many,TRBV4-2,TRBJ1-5,CASSHTISQPQHF
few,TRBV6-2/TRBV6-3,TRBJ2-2,CASSQPATLGTSGGRSTGELFF
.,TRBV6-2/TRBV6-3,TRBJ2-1,CASRLGGGAYNEQFF
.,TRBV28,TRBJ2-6,CASSPPAGLSNVLTF
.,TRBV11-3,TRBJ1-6,CASSRDRARNSPLHF
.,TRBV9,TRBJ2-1,CASSPRLAYNEQFF
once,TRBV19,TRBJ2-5,CASSIGAAGGRGETQYF
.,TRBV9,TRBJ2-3,CASSVEGGTDTQYF
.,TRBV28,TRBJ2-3,CASSSRHIEGADTQYF
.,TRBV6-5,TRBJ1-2,CASSYHDRAYGYTF
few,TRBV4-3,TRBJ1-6,CASSQDPTGDSPLHF
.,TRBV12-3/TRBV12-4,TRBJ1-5,CASSSGVQPQHF
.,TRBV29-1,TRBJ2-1,CSVLNDEQFF
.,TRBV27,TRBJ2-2,CASRVQGAGELFF